Sequencing of this T cell receptor beta chain was carried out in a study of blood T cell repertoires in COVID-19. At the level of the study: Acute and convalescent COVID-19 specimens originated in the United States, Italy and Spain. In each case, the material was cDNA or gDNA derived from T cells, B-cell-depleted T cells, or PBMCs.

In the authors' methods: It was from reference gene primer amplification that nucleated cell counts were estimated. Method: immunoSEQ multiplex PCR; TCRdb's copy keeps in-frame clones and lacks some. V and J calls and clone size are given by that table; D and trimming were obtained from the DNA. The profile shows about 110,000 clones, more than 75% of them singletons. The CDR3 is made up of 14 amino acids. Germline CDR1 and CDR2: SGHRS and YFSETQ. V was clipped by 4 bases and J by 4 bases, with 14 bases between them. The receptor was isolated from a man aged 35-49 years with acute or convalescent COVID-19. Material for sequencing was peripheral blood. The chain combines TRBV5-1 with TRBJ1-2, with a possible D match to TRBD1 (6 bases). CDR3 amino acids: CASSPLQGTYGYTF. CDR3 nucleotide sequence: TGCGCCAGCAGCCCCCTACAGGGCACCTATGGCTACACCTTC.